Here is one TCR beta chain with its context. Assay: immunoSEQ multiplex PCR; the TCRdb copy retains only in-frame clones and omits some. The sample carries 150,000 to 180,000 clones, more than 75% recorded once. This specimen comes from a study of T cell responses to AZD1222 COVID-19 vaccine. The CDR3 has 13 amino acids. The V and J ends lost 3 bases and 2 bases respectively, with 8 bases between them. Looked up from germline, CDR1 is SGHRS and CDR2 is YFSETQ. This TCR was sampled from an adult in good health. This rearrangement joins TRBV5-1 to TRBJ1-2; no reliable D call. The specimen was peripheral blood, collected on day 0 of AZD1222 vaccination. The CDR3 nucleotides read TGCGCCAGCAGCTACGACACCAACTATGGCTACACCTTC. This gives the protein CASSYDTNYGYTF.